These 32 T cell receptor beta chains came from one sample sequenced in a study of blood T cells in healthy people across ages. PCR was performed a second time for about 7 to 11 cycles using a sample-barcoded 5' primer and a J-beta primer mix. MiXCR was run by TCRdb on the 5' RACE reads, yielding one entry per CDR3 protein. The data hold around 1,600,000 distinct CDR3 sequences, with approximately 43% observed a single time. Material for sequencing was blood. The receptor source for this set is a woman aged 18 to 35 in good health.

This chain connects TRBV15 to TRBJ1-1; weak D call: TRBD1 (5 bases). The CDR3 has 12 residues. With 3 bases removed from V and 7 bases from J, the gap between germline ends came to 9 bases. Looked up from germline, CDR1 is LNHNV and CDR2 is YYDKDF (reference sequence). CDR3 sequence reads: CATSSRTGEAFF. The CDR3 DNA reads TGTGCCACCAGCAGCCGAACAGGTGAAGCTTTCTTT. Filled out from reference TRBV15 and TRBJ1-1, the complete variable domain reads DAMVIQNPRYQVTQFGKPVTLSCSQTLNHNVMYWYQQKSSQAPKLLFHYYDKDFNNEADTPDNFQSRRPNTSFCFLDIRSPGLGDTAMYLCATSSRTGEAFFGQGTRLTVV.

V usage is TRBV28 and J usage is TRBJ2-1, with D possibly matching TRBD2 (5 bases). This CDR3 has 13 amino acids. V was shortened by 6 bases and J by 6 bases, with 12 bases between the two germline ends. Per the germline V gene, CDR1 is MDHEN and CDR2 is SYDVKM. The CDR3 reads CASRESSLNEQFF. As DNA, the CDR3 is TGTGCCAGCAGGGAGTCTAGCCTCAATGAGCAGTTCTTC.

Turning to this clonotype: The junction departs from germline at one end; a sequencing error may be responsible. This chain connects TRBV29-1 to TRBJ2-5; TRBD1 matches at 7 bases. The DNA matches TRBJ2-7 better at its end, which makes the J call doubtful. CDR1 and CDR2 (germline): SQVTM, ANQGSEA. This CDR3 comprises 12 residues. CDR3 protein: CCVAQGVNEQYF. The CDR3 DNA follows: TGCTGCGTGGCTCAGGGGGTCAACGAGCAGTACTTC.

In DNA form, the CDR3 reads TGCGCCAGCAGCCAAGATAACAGGGTCTATAGCAATCAGCCCCAGCATTTT. Its translation: CASSQDNRVYSNQPQHF. The chain is built from TRBV4-1 and TRBJ1-5; D might be TRBD1 (6 bases). Trimming removed 0 bases from V and 0 bases from J, with 12 bases in between. The CDR3 extends over 17 amino acids. Germline lookup yields CDR1 MGHRA and CDR2 YSYEKL.

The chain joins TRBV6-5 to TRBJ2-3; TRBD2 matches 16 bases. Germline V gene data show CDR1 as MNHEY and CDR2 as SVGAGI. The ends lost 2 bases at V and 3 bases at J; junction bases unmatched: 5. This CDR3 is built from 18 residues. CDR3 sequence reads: CASSYAGLAGGPTDTQYF. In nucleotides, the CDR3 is TGTGCCAGCAGTTACGCGGGACTAGCGGGGGGGCCTACAGATACGCAGTATTTT.

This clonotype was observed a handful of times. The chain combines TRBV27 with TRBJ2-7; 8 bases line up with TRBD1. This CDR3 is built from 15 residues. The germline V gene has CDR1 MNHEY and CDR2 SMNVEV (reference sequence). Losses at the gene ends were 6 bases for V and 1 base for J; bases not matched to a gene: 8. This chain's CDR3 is CASSHLGDRSYEQYF. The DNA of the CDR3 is TGTGCCAGCAGCCATCTCGGGGACAGGTCCTACGAGCAGTACTTC.

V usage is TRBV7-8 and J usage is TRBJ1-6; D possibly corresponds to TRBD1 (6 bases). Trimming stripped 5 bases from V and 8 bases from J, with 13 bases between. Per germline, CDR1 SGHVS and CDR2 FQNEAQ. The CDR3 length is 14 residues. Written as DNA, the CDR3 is TGTGCCAGCAGCACACCGGGACAAGATTCACCCCTCCACTTT. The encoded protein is CASSTPGQDSPLHF. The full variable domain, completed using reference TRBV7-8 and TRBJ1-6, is GAGVSQSPRYKVAKRGQDVALRCDPISGHVSLFWYQQALGQGPEFLTYFQNEAQLDKSGLPSDRFFAERPEGSVSTLKIQRTQQEDSAVYLCASSTPGQDSPLHFGNGTRLTVT.

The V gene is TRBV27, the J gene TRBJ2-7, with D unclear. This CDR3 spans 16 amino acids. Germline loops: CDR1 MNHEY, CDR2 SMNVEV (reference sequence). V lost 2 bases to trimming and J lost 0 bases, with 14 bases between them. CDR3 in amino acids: CASSLRLRGSSYEQYF. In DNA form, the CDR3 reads TGTGCCAGCAGTTTACGACTGAGAGGAAGCTCCTACGAGCAGTACTTC.

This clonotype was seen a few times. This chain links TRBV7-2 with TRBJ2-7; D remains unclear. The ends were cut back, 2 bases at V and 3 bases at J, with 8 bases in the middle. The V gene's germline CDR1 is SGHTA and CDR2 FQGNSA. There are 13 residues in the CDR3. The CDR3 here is CASSLRKGYEQYF. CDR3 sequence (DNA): TGTGCCAGCAGCTTAAGGAAGGGCTACGAGCAGTACTTC.

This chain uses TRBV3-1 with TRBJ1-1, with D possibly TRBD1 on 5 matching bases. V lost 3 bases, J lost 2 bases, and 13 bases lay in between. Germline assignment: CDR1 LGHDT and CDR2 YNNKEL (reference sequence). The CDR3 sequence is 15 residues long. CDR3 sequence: CASSHPGHGNTEAFF. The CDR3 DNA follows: TGTGCCAGCAGCCATCCTGGACACGGAAACACTGAAGCTTTCTTT.

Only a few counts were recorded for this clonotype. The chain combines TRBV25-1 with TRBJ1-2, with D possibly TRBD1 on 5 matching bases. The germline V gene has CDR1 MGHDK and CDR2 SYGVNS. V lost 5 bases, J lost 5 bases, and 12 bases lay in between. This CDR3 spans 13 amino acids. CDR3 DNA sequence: TGTGCCAGCAGTCACCCAGGGCGGTATGGCTACACCTTC. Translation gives CASSHPGRYGYTF.

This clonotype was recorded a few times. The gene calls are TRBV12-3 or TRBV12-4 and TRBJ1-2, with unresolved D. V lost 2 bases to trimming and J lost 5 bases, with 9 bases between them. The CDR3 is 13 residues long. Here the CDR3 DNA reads TGTGCCAGCAGTTTAAGCATTCGATATGGCTACACCTTC. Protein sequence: CASSLSIRYGYTF.

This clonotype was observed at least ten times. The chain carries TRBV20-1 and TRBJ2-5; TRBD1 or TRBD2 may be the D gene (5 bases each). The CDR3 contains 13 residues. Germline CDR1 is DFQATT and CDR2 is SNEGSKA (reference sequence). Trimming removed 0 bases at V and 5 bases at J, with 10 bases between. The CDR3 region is CSARDRWGETQYF. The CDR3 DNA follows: TGCAGTGCTAGAGATCGGTGGGGGGAGACCCAGTACTTC.

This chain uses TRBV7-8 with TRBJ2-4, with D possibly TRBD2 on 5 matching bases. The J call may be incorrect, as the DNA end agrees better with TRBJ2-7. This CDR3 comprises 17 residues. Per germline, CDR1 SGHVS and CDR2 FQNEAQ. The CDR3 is CASSLEASYGNSYEQYF. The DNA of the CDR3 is TGTGCCAGCAGCTTAGAGGCCTCGTACGGGAATTCCTACGAGCAGTACTTC.

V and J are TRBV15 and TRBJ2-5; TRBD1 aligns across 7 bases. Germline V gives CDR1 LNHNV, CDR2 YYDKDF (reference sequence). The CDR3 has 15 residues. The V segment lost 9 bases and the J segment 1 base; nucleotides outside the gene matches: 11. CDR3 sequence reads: CATQGQGVIQETQYF. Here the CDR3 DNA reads TGTGCCACTCAGGGCCAGGGGGTGATCCAAGAGACCCAGTACTTC. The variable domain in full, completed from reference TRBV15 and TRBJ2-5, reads DAMVIQNPRYQVTQFGKPVTLSCSQTLNHNVMYWYQQKSSQAPKLLFHYYDKDFNNEADTPDNFQSRRPNTSFCFLDIRSPGLGDTAMYLCATQGQGVIQETQYFGPGTRLLVL.

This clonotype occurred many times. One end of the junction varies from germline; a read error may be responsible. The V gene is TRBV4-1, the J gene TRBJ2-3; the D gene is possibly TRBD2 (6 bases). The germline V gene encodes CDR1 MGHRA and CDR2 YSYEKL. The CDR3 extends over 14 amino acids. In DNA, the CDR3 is TGTGCCAGCAGCCAAGATCCGGGGGCAGATACGCAGTATTTT. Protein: CASSQDPGADTQYF.

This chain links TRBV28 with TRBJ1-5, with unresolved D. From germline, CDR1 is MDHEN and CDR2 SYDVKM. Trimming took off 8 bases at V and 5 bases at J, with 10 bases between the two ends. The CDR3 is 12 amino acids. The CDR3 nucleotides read TGTGCCAGCGGTAAACTCCATCAGCCCCAGCATTTT. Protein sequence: CASGKLHQPQHF.

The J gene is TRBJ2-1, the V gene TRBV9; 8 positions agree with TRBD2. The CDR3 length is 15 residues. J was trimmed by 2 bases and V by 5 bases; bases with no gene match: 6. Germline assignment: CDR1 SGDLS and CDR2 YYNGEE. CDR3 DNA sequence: TGTGCCAGCAGTTCGAGCGGGAGTGCCTACAATGAGCAGTTCTTC. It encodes CASSSSGSAYNEQFF.

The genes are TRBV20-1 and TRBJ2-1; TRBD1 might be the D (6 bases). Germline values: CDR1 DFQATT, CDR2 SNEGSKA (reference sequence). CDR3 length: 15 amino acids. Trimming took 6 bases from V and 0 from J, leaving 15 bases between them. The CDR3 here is CSAKTGPSSYNEQFF. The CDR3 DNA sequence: TGCAGTGCGAAGACAGGACCTAGCTCCTACAATGAGCAGTTCTTC.

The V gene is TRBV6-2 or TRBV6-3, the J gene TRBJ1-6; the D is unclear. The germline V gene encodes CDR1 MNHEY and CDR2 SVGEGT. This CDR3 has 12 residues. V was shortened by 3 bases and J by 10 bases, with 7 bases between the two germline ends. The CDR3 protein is CASSYEESPLHF. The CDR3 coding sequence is TGTGCCAGCAGTTATGAGGAATCACCCCTCCACTTT.

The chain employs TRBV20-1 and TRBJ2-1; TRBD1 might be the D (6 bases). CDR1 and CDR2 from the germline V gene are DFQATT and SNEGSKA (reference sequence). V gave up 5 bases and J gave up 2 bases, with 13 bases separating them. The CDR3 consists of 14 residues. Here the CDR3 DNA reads TGCAGTGCTCGTTTGGACAGAGCCTACAATGAGCAGTTCTTC. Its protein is CSARLDRAYNEQFF.

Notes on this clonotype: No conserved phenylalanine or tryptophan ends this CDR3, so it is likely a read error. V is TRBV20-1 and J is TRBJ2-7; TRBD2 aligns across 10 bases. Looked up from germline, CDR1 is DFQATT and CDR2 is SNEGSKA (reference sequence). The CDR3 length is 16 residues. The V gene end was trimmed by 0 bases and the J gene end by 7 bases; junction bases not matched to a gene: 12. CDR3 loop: CSARDHGTSDYNEQYY. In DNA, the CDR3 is TGCAGTGCTAGAGATCACGGGACTAGCGACTACAATGAGCAGTACTAC.

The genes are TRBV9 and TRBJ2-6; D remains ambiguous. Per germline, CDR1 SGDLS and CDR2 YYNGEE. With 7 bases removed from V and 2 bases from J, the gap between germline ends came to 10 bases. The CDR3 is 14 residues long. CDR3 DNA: TGTGCCAGCTCGGCGAGTCCTGGGGCCAACGTCCTGACTTTC. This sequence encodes CASSASPGANVLTF.

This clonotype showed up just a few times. The CDR3 sequence: CASSPTGTDLSTDTQYF. The CDR3 DNA follows: TGCGCCAGCAGCCCAACGGGGACAGACCTAAGCACAGATACGCAGTATTTT. V and J are TRBV5-1 and TRBJ2-3, with 7 bases identical to TRBD1. This CDR3 comprises 17 residues. Germline V gene data show CDR1 as SGHRS and CDR2 as YFSETQ. V shed 4 bases and J 0 bases; nucleotides not matched to a gene: 11.

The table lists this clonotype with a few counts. Written as DNA, the CDR3 is TGCGCCAGCAGCAAACAAAGGTGGTACGAGCAGTACTTC. It codes for CASSKQRWYEQYF. The J gene is TRBJ2-7, the V gene TRBV4-3; no reliable D call. CDR3 size: 13 residues. Germline values: CDR1 LGHNA, CDR2 YSLEER. Trimming shortened V by 5 bases and J by 4 bases, and 12 bases separated the two germline ends.

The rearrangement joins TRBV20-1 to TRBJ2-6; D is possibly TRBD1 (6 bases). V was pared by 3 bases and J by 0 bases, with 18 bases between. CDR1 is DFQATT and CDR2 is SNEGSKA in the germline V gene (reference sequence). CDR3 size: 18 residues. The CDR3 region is CSARDPVRGNSGANVLTF. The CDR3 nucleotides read TGCAGTGCTAGGGACCCGGTTAGGGGGAACTCTGGGGCCAACGTCCTGACTTTC.

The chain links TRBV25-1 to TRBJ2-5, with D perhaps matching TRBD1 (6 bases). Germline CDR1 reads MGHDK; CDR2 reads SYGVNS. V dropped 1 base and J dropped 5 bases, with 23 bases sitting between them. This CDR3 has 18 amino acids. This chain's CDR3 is CASSEWGPDGGGRETQYF. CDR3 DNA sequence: TGTGCCAGCAGTGAATGGGGGCCGGATGGTGGGGGCAGGGAGACCCAGTACTTC.

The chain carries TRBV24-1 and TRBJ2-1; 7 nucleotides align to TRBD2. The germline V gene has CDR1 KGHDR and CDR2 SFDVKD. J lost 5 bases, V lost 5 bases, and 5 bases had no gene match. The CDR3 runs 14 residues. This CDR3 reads CATSVGGSDNEQFF. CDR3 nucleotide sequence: TGTGCCACCAGTGTGGGGGGGTCCGACAATGAGCAGTTCTTC.

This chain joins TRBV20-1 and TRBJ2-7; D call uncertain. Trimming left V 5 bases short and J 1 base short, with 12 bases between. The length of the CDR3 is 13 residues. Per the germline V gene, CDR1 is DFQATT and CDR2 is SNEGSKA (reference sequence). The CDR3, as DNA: TGCAGTGCTCGACCAACAGAATCCTACGAGCAGTACTTC. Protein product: CSARPTESYEQYF.

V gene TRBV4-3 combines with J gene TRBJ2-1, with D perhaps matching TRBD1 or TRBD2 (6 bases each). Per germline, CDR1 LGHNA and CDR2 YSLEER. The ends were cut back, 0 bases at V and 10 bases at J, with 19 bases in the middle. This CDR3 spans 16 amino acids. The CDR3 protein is CASSQDLLGGSKEQFF. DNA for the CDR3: TGCGCCAGCAGCCAAGATCTGCTCGGGGGCTCCAAGGAGCAGTTCTTC.

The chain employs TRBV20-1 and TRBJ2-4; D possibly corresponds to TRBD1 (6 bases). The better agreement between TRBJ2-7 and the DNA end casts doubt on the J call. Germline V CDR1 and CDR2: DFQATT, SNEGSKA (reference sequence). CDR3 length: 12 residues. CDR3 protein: CSATDRSYEQYF. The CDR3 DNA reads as TGCAGTGCTACTGACAGGAGCTACGAGCAGTACTTC.

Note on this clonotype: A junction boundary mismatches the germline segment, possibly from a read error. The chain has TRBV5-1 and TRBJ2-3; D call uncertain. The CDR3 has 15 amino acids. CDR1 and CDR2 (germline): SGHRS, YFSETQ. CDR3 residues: CASSLDGTSTETQYF. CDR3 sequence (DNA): TGCGCCAGCAGCTTGGACGGCACGAGCACAGAGACGCAGTATTTT.